The T cell receptor (beta chain) described here comes from a study of identical twins. TCRdb recomputed calls from the 5' RACE reads with MiXCR, one row per CDR3 protein. The table records 750,000 to 950,000 distinct CDR3 sequences, over 9% of them present only once. Study results and limitations: Weaker excess twin sharing was seen among beta out-of-frame sequences.

This clonotype occurred many times. Its antigen is as yet unknown. Germline V gives CDR1 DFQATT, CDR2 SNEGSKA (reference sequence). V shed 6 bases, J shed 7 bases, and the junction held 7 bases outside the gene matches. CDR3 size: 14 residues. These same data were also listed under a study on yellow fever vaccine responses in identical twins.

Sequencing was performed on PBMCs. The clonotype was recovered from a woman between 18 and 30 years old in good health. The genes are TRBV20-1 and TRBJ2-2; 11 nucleotides match TRBD2. In DNA, the CDR3 is TGCAGTGCCTCCCGACTAGCGGGAAACGGGGAGCTGTTTTTT. It codes for CSASRLAGNGELFF.